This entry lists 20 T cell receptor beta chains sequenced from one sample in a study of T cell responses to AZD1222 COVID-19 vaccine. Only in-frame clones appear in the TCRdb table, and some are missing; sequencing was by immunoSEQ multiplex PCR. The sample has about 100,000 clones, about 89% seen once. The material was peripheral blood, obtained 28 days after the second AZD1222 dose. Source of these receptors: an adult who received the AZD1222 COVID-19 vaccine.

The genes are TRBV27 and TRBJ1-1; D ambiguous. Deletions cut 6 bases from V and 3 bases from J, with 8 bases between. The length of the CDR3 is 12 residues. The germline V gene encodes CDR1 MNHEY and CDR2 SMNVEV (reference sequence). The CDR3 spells CASRTADTEAFF. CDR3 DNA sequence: TGTGCCAGCAGAACAGCCGACACTGAAGCTTTCTTT.

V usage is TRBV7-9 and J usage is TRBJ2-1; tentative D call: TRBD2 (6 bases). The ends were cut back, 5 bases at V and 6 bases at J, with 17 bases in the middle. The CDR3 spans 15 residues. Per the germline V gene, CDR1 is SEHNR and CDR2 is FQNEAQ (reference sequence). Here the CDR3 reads CASSQGGGAANEQFF. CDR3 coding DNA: TGTGCCAGCAGCCAGGGCGGAGGGGCGGCCAATGAGCAGTTCTTC.

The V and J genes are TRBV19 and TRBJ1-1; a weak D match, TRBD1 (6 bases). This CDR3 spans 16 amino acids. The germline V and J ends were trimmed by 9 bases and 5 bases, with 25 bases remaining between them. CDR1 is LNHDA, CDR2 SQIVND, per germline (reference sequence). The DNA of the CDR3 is TGTGCCAGCAACAGGGACGGTGGGCTGGGGGGGACTGAAGCTTTCTTT. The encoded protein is CASNRDGGLGGTEAFF.

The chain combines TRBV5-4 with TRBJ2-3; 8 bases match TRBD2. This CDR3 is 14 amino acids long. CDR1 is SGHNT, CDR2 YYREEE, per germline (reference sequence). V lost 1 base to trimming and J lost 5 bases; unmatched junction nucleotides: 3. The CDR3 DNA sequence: TGTGCCAGCAGCTTGCCGGGGGGGGGAGATACGCAGTATTTT. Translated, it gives CASSLPGGGDTQYF.

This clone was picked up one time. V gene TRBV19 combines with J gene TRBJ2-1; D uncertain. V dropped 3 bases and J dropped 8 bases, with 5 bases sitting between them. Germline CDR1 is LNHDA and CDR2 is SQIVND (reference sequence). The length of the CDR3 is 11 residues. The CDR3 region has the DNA TGTGCCAGTAGTATCCACGATGAGCAGTTCTTC. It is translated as CASSIHDEQFF. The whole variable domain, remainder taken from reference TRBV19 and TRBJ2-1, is DGGITQSPKYLFRKEGQNVTLSCEQNLNHDAMYWYRQDPGQGLRLIYYSQIVNDFQKGDIAEGYSVSREKKESFPLTVTSAQKNPTAFYLCASSIHDEQFFGPGTRLTVL.

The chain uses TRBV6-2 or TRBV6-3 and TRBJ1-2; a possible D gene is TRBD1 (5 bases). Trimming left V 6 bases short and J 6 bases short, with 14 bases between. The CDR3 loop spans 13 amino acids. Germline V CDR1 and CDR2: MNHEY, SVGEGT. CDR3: CASSEWRGDGYTF. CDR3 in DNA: TGTGCCAGCAGCGAGTGGAGGGGAGATGGCTACACCTTC.

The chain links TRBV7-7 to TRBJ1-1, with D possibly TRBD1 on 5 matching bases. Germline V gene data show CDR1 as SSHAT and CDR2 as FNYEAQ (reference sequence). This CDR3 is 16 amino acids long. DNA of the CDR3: TGTGCTAGCCGCCTACCTTTTGCGGGGGAGAACACTGAAGCTTTCTTT. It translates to CASRLPFAGENTEAFF.

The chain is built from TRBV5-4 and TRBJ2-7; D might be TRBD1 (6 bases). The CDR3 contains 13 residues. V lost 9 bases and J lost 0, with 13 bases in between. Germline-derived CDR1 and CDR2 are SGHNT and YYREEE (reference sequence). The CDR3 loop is CATTPGHSYEQYF. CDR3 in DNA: TGTGCCACGACGCCGGGACACTCCTACGAGCAGTACTTC.

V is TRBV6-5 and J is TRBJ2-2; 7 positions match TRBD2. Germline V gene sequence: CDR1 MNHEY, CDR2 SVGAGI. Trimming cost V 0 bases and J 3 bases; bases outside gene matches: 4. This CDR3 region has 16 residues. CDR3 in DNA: TGTGCCAGCAGTTACTCTAGGACTAGAGACACCGGGGAGCTGTTTTTT. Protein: CASSYSRTRDTGELFF.

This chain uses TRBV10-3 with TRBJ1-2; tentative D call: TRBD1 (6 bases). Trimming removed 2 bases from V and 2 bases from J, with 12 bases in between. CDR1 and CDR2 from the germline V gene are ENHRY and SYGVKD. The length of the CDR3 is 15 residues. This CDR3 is CAISEPQGGNYGYTF. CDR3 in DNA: TGTGCCATCAGTGAGCCACAGGGAGGCAACTATGGCTACACCTTC.

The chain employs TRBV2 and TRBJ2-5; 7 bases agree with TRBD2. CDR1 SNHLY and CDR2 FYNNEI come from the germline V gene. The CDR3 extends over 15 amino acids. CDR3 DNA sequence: TGTGCGAGTACTACCAGGCGGGGGTCGGGTGAGACCCAGTACTTC. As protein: CASTTRRGSGETQYF.

The CDR3 DNA reads as TGCGCCAGCAGCTTCGGGGGGGCAAATGAGCAGTTCTTC. Translated: CASSFGGANEQFF. V and J are TRBV5-1 and TRBJ2-1; TRBD2 agrees at 8 bases. V lost 2 bases and J lost 7; bases outside the gene matches: 2. The CDR3 spans 13 residues. The germline gives CDR1 SGHRS, CDR2 YFSETQ.

The CDR3 DNA reads TGTGCCAGTAGCACCCCCGGTCGGACAGGGGGCGTCTATGGCTACACCTTC. Protein sequence: CASSTPGRTGGVYGYTF. The chain recombines TRBV19 with TRBJ1-2, with 11 bases identical to TRBD1. This CDR3 is 17 amino acids long. Germline CDR1 and CDR2: LNHDA and SQIVND (reference sequence). Trimming removed 6 bases from V and 4 bases from J; junction bases left unmatched: 13.

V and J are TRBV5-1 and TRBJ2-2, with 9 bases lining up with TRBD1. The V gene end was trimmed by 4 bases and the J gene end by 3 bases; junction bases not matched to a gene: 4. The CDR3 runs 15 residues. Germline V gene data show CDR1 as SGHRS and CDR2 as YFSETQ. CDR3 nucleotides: TGCGCCAGCAGCCCTGGACAGGGGCACACCGGGGAGCTGTTTTTT. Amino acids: CASSPGQGHTGELFF.

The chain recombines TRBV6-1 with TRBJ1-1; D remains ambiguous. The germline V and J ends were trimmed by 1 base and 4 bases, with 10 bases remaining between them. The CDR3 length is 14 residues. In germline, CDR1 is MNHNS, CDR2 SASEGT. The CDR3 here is CASSEVSVGTEAFF. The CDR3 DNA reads TGTGCCAGCAGTGAAGTTTCGGTGGGCACTGAAGCTTTCTTT.

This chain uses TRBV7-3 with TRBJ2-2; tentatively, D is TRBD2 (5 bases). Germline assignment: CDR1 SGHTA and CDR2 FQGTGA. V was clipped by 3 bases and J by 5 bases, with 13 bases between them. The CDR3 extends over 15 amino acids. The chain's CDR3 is CASSFSSGITGELFF. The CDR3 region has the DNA TGTGCCAGCAGCTTTTCCAGCGGAATTACCGGGGAGCTGTTTTTT.

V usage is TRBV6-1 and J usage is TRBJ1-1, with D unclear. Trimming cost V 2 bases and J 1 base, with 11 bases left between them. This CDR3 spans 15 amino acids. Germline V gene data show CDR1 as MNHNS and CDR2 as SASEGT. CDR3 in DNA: TGTGCCAGCAGTGAATTTTGGGCGGGGAACACTGAAGCTTTCTTT. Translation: CASSEFWAGNTEAFF.

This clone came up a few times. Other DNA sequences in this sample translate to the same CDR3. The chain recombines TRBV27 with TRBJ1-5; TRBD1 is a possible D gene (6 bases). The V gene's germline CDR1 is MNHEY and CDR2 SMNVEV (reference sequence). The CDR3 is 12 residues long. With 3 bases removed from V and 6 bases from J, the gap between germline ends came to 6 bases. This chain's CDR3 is CASSFRGQPQHF. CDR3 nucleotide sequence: TGTGCCAGCAGTTTCAGGGGTCAGCCCCAGCATTTT.

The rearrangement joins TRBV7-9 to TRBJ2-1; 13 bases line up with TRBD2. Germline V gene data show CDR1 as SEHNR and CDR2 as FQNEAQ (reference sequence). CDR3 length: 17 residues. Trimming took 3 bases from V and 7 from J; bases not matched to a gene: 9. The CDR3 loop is CASSFWTSGSFWNEQFF. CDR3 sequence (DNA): TGTGCCAGCAGCTTTTGGACTAGCGGGAGTTTTTGGAATGAGCAGTTCTTC.

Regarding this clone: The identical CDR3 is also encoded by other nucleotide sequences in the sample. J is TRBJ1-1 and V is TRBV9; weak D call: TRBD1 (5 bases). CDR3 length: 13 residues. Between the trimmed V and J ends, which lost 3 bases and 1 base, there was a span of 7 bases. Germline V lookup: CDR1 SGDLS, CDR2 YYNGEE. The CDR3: CASSAGPNTEAFF. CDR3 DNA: TGTGCCAGCAGCGCGGGACCGAACACTGAAGCTTTCTTT.